The T cell receptor beta chain under discussion was sequenced for a study of blood T cell repertoires in COVID-19. Overall study context: Sites across the United States, Italy and Spain contributed samples from acute and convalescent COVID-19. T cells, B-cell-depleted T cells, or PBMCs provided the cDNA or gDNA that served as material.

Per the authors' pipeline: Reference gene primer amplification gave estimated nucleated cell counts. Method: immunoSEQ multiplex PCR; TCRdb's copy keeps in-frame clones and lacks some. V and J calls and clone size come straight from that table; D and trimming were deduced from the DNA. The table lists 50,000 to 75,000 clones, 81% of them singletons. The germline CDR1 and CDR2 sequences are MNHNY and SVGAGI (reference sequence). V lost 0 bases and J 7 bases, leaving 3 bases between the germline ends. The CDR3 runs to 11 residues. Material: peripheral blood. The receptor's source is a woman of 80 years or more with active or convalescent COVID-19. The chain couples TRBV6-6 to TRBJ1-2; D unresolved. The CDR3 DNA reads as TGTGCCAGCAGTTACTCCATTGGCTACACCTTC. The encoded protein is CASSYSIGYTF.